This T cell receptor beta chain came from a study of human T cells and chemical hapten exposure. The time point was: patch test 2, 6 weeks after DPC sensitization. Described treatment: therapeutic diphenylcyclopropenone sensitization with weekly scalp DPC. Before extraction, the whole blood was not fractionated, and total RNA was taken from it. Study-wide results and limits: Once DPC sensitization occurred, TCRs above 1 in 1000 frequency showed no change. The study found expanded TCRs formed significantly more large CDR3 similarity clusters than controls. PT1 expanded TCR counts and patch test score were linked, and their correlation was positive.

In regard to this clonotype: Its antigen remains unidentified.

TCRdb fed the RACE reads into MiXCR, producing one record per CDR3 protein. The sample lists fewer than 80,000 distinct CDR3 sequences, approximately 10% occurring once. The sequenced sample was whole blood, obtained in connection with sensitization to the hapten diphenylcyclopropenone (DPC). This clonotype originated in a woman aged 50 to 65 with alopecia areata. Some clones in this sample may be carry-over from other donors' samples.

The chain's CDR3 is CASSLNPQNTEAFF. CDR3 nucleotides: TGTGCCAGCAGCTTGAATCCACAGAACACTGAAGCTTTCTTT. The rearrangement uses TRBV7-3 and TRBJ1-1; unclear D gene. Trimming left V 3 bases short and J 1 base short, with 9 bases between. The CDR3 covers 14 residues. Germline V gives CDR1 SGHTA, CDR2 FQGTGA.